This TCR beta chain was profiled in a study of blood T cell repertoires in COVID-19. Study-level information: Acute-phase and convalescent COVID-19 samples originated in the United States, Italy and Spain.

Method: immunoSEQ multiplex PCR; TCRdb's copy keeps in-frame clones and lacks some. The data contain approximately 450,000 clones, 87% of them singletons. Participant age was about 18 to 89 years, and participants resided in about two dozen US areas. Cohort placement rested on clinical history that participants reported themselves. Germline V gene sequence: CDR1 MDHEN, CDR2 SYDVKM. V was pared by 5 bases and J by 0 bases, with 1 base of the junction left unmatched. The CDR3 is 15 residues long. This chain joins TRBV28 and TRBJ1-4, with TRBD1 matching 9 bases. Sequencing used PBMCs or T cells enriched from blood (not recorded which). The receptor comes from a woman younger than 35 with acute COVID-19. CDR3 sequence (DNA): TGTGCCAGCAGTCGACAGGGGGCAACTAATGAAAAACTGTTTTTT. It codes for CASSRQGATNEKLFF. Filled out from reference TRBV28 and TRBJ1-4, the complete variable domain reads DVKVTQSSRYLVKRTGEKVFLECVQDMDHENMFWYRQDPGLGLRLIYFSYDVKMKEKGDIPEGYSVSREKKERFSLILESASTNQTSMYLCASSRQGATNEKLFFGSGTQLSVL.